The 15 T cell receptor beta chains below all came from one sample that was sequenced in a study of Graves' ophthalmopathy and Graves' hyperthyroidism. RNA served as the template for amplifying TCR beta CDR3 regions. RT-PCR was first run with HTBI primers, then multiplex PCR in a second round. MiXCR, applied by TCRdb to the multiplex PCR reads, yields one record per CDR3 protein. Of over a million distinct CDR3 sequences detected, about 38% appear once; the ten largest clones hold around 10%. Sequenced: peripheral blood or thyroid tissue (not recorded which). The receptor source for this set is an adult man with Graves' hyperthyroidism.

This clonotype was seen at least ten times. The gene calls are TRBV29-1 and TRBJ2-7; 11 nucleotides agree with TRBD1. Germline CDR1 is SQVTM and CDR2 is ANQGSEA. This CDR3 is built from 15 residues. The CDR3 sequence: CSISQDGTGGYEQYF. The CDR3 DNA is TGCAGTATCAGCCAGGACGGGACAGGGGGCTACGAGCAGTACTTC.

Notes on this clonotype: Possible read error: a much larger clone is one base away. The CDR3 end shows no conserved phenylalanine or tryptophan, and so a read error is likely. The genes are TRBV7-2 and TRBJ2-7; D unclear. Germline V gene lookup returns CDR1 SGHTA and CDR2 FQGNSA. The germline V and J ends were trimmed by 5 bases and 2 bases, with 13 bases remaining between them. The CDR3 has 14 amino acids. CDR3 loop: CASSQTVAAYEQYL. The CDR3 nucleotides read TGTGCCAGCAGCCAAACAGTCGCCGCCTACGAGCAGTACCTC.

This clonotype was detected a few times. This chain joins TRBV7-2 and TRBJ2-2; no clear D. There are 13 residues in the CDR3. The germline V gene has CDR1 SGHTA and CDR2 FQGNSA. The V gene lost 6 bases and the J gene lost 6 bases, with 11 bases spanning the gap. CDR3: CASSFSMAGELFF. CDR3 nucleotide sequence: TGTGCCAGCAGTTTTAGTATGGCCGGGGAGCTGTTTTTT.

This chain connects TRBV5-1 to TRBJ2-3; 7 bases are shared with TRBD1. Germline CDR1 reads SGHRS; CDR2 reads YFSETQ. The V gene end was trimmed by 0 bases and the J gene end by 0 bases; junction bases not matched to a gene: 10. The CDR3 runs to 18 residues. CDR3 bases: TGCGCCAGCAGCTTGGAGTCTCAGGGGGTCACTAGCACAGATACGCAGTATTTT. Protein product: CASSLESQGVTSTDTQYF.

This clonotype was picked up many times. The chain employs TRBV4-1 and TRBJ1-1; D gene uncertain. There are 15 residues in the CDR3. V was cut by 0 bases and J by 8 bases, with 16 bases left in between. Germline V CDR1 and CDR2: MGHRA, YSYEKL. The CDR3 region is CASSQDHWESLEAFF. The CDR3 nucleotides are TGCGCCAGCAGCCAAGACCACTGGGAGAGTCTCGAAGCTTTCTTT.

This clonotype was found many times. The chain employs TRBV19 and TRBJ2-7, with a weak D call TRBD2 (5 bases). CDR1 and CDR2 (germline): LNHDA, SQIVND (reference sequence). Trimming removed 5 bases from V and 5 bases from J, with 13 bases in between. The length of the CDR3 is 13 residues. The CDR3 here is CASSPTSGNEQYF. The CDR3, as DNA: TGTGCCAGTAGTCCCACCTCGGGAAACGAGCAGTACTTC.

This clonotype was counted many times. The chain is built from TRBV20-1 and TRBJ1-6; TRBD1 aligns across 7 bases. The germline V gene encodes CDR1 DFQATT and CDR2 SNEGSKA (reference sequence). The CDR3 covers 16 residues. The J segment lost 7 bases and the V segment lost 1 base, leaving 10 bases of the junction unmatched. The CDR3 nucleotides read TGCAGTGCTAGAGTTACTTACAGGGGCGCCAATTCACCCCTCCACTTT. This encodes CSARVTYRGANSPLHF.

With regard to this clonotype: With a much larger clone just one base away, this may be a read error. This chain connects TRBV7-8 to TRBJ2-5; TRBD2 aligns across 9 bases. The length of the CDR3 is 15 residues. The germline CDR1 and CDR2 sequences are SGHVS and FQNEAQ. The V gene end was trimmed by 6 bases and the J gene end by 4 bases; junction bases not matched to a gene: 9. This CDR3 is CASRSRRGGRETQYF. Written as DNA, the CDR3 is TGTGCCAGCAGGTCCCGGCGGGGGGGCCGAGAGACCCAGTACTTC.

The rearrangement uses TRBV10-3 and TRBJ2-7; D unresolved. Deletions cut 7 bases from V and 1 base from J, with 11 bases between. The CDR3 contains 13 residues. Per the germline V gene, CDR1 is ENHRY and CDR2 is SYGVKD. The CDR3 is CAITQRMSYEQYF. DNA of the CDR3: TGTGCCATCACCCAGCGAATGTCCTACGAGCAGTACTTC.

At least ten counts were recorded for this clonotype. The V call is TRBV7-8, the J call TRBJ1-2; the match to TRBD1 covers 9 bases. The CDR3 is 17 amino acids. Trimming cost V 1 base and J 7 bases; bases outside gene matches: 13. Germline CDR1 is SGHVS and CDR2 is FQNEAQ. CDR3 region: CASSLVTGTGSTGGYTF. CDR3 bases: TGTGCCAGCAGCTTAGTCACCGGGACAGGGTCCACCGGTGGCTACACCTTC.

The table lists this clonotype with many counts. The rearrangement joins TRBV9 to TRBJ1-1; possibly TRBD1 for D (6 bases). This CDR3 contains 15 residues. Trimming took off 4 bases at V and 3 bases at J, with 16 bases between the two ends. Germline lookup yields CDR1 SGDLS and CDR2 YYNGEE. CDR3 region: CASSTQLGTYTEAFF. CDR3 sequence (DNA): TGTGCCAGCAGCACACAATTGGGGACATACACTGAAGCTTTCTTT.

This clonotype was recorded a few times. This rearrangement joins TRBV9 to TRBJ2-2, with unresolved D. Trimming shortened V by 3 bases and J by 4 bases, and 10 bases separated the two germline ends. The germline gives CDR1 SGDLS, CDR2 YYNGEE. The CDR3 extends over 14 amino acids. The CDR3 bases are TGTGCCAGCAGCGAAGCGAGAACCACCGGGGAGCTGTTTTTT. Protein: CASSEARTTGELFF.

This clonotype was counted at least ten times. V is TRBV10-3 and J is TRBJ1-6; no clear D. The germline V gene has CDR1 ENHRY and CDR2 SYGVKD. Deletions cut 4 bases from V and 5 bases from J, with 12 bases between. The CDR3 covers 15 residues. CDR3 DNA: TGTGCCATCAGTGGGTCGGACCTGAATAATTCACCCCTCCACTTT. This encodes CAISGSDLNNSPLHF.

The genes are TRBV29-1 and TRBJ2-2; 7 bases agree with TRBD1. CDR1 is SQVTM and CDR2 is ANQGSEA in the germline V gene. The V and J ends lost 7 bases and 3 bases, in that order; junction bases with no gene match: 14. The CDR3 loop spans 16 amino acids. CDR3 DNA: TGCAGCGATACGACAGGGTCGGTTGGCTACACCGGGGAGCTGTTTTTT. It translates to CSDTTGSVGYTGELFF.

This clonotype was counted ten times or more. The chain is built from TRBV9 and TRBJ1-4; a possible D gene is TRBD1 (5 bases). The germline gives CDR1 SGDLS, CDR2 YYNGEE. CDR3 length equals 15 residues. V lost 0 bases and J 3 bases, leaving 9 bases between the germline ends. In nucleotides, the CDR3 is TGTGCCAGCAGCGTAGGCAGGGTAGCTAATGAAAAACTGTTTTTT. Translation gives CASSVGRVANEKLFF.